A single sample gave rise to the 20 T cell receptor beta chains below, sequenced in a study of PD-1 blockade in classical Hodgkin lymphoma. Using immunoSEQ multiplex PCR, the repertoire was profiled, and TCRdb retains in-frame clones only, with some absent. The sample includes roughly 100,000 clones, over 85% of them seen just once. Time point reported: cycle 4 day 1 (C4D1), after 6 weeks of nivolumab. Each patient's relapse followed autologous stem cell transplantation, and brentuximab vedotin exposure varied. The sequencing here drew on peripheral blood mononuclear cells (PBMCs), taken before the fourth cycle of nivolumab. These TCRs come from a human donor with classical Hodgkin lymphoma.

The rearrangement joins TRBV7-8 to TRBJ2-7, with 10 bases that match TRBD1. Trimming took 1 base from V and 3 from J; bases not matched to a gene: 9. CDR3 size: 17 residues. The germline V gene has CDR1 SGHVS and CDR2 FQNEAQ. The CDR3 protein is CASSLGSGQGSYYEQYF. CDR3 DNA sequence: TGTGCCAGCAGCTTAGGGTCGGGACAGGGGAGTTACTACGAGCAGTACTTC.

The chain links TRBV28 to TRBJ1-5, with TRBD1 identical over 8 bases. The CDR3 is made up of 13 amino acids. CDR1 and CDR2 (germline): MDHEN, SYDVKM. V shed 8 bases and J 3 bases; nucleotides not matched to a gene: 3. The CDR3 sequence is CASGQGVNQPQHF. The CDR3 DNA sequence: TGTGCCAGCGGACAGGGCGTCAATCAGCCCCAGCATTTT.

Of note for this clone: This CDR3 is also generated by other DNA sequences in the sample. The chain recombines TRBV6-4 with TRBJ2-2; no firm D call. This CDR3 region has 13 residues. V lost 3 bases and J 4 bases, leaving 6 bases between the germline ends. Germline lookup yields CDR1 MRHNA and CDR2 SNTAGT. CDR3 sequence: CASSEVGTGELFF. The CDR3 DNA is TGTGCCAGCAGTGAGGTGGGCACCGGGGAGCTGTTTTTT.

V and J are TRBV27 and TRBJ1-1; D gene ambiguous. V dropped 4 bases and J dropped 0 bases, with 6 bases sitting between them. CDR3 length: 13 residues. Germline loops: CDR1 MNHEY, CDR2 SMNVEV (reference sequence). The CDR3 reads CASSSGLNTEAFF. Written as DNA, the CDR3 is TGTGCCAGCAGTTCCGGACTGAACACTGAAGCTTTCTTT.

The rearrangement links TRBV4-1 to TRBJ2-7; TRBD2 might be the D (5 bases). In germline, CDR1 is MGHRA, CDR2 YSYEKL. The CDR3 runs to 14 residues. V was shortened by 0 bases and J by 3 bases, with 9 bases between the two germline ends. CDR3 nucleotides: TGCGCCAGCAGCCAAGATTCGGGGTTCTACGAGCAGTACTTC. This codes for CASSQDSGFYEQYF.

The V call is TRBV5-1, the J call TRBJ1-1; 7 bases line up with TRBD1. Germline assignment: CDR1 SGHRS and CDR2 YFSETQ. Trimming removed 4 bases from V and 0 bases from J; junction bases left unmatched: 9. This CDR3 region has 16 residues. This CDR3 is CASSTNPGQMNTEAFF. In DNA form, the CDR3 reads TGCGCCAGCAGCACGAACCCGGGACAGATGAACACTGAAGCTTTCTTT.

The CDR3 spells CASSSGVGYGYTF. The CDR3 DNA reads as TGTGCCAGCAGCTCAGGGGTGGGCTATGGCTACACCTTC. The J gene is TRBJ1-2, the V gene TRBV13; a possible D gene is TRBD1 (6 bases). The CDR3 sequence is 13 residues long. The germline CDR1 and CDR2 sequences are PRHDT and FYEKMQ (reference sequence). Trimming took 4 bases from V and 4 from J, leaving 10 bases between them.

CDR3: CASSLTGGRNQPQHF. The CDR3 nucleotides are TGTGCCAGCTCCTTGACAGGGGGCCGCAATCAGCCCCAGCATTTT. The chain carries TRBV27 and TRBJ1-5; 10 bases agree with TRBD1. After removal of 8 bases from V and 2 bases from J, the junction contained 6 bases not matched to a gene. This CDR3 spans 15 amino acids. Germline V gives CDR1 MNHEY, CDR2 SMNVEV (reference sequence).

This chain links TRBV11-2 with TRBJ2-7; D gene ambiguous. Germline loops: CDR1 SGHAT, CDR2 FQNNGV. The V end lost 7 bases, the J end lost 3 bases, and 16 bases lay between the germline ends. The CDR3 spans 14 residues. The CDR3: CASNWAGPNYEQYF. DNA for the CDR3: TGTGCCAGCAATTGGGCTGGACCCAACTACGAGCAGTACTTC. Based on the CDR3 plus reference TRBV11-2 and TRBJ2-7, the full variable domain is EAGVAQSPRYKIIEKRQSVAFWCNPISGHATLYWYQQILGQGPKLLIQFQNNGVVDDSQLPKDRFSAERLKGVDSTLKIQPAKLEDSAVYLCASNWAGPNYEQYFGPGTRLTVT.

This clone was recorded a few times. The rearrangement uses TRBV5-6 and TRBJ2-1, with 7 bases lining up with TRBD1. The V gene end was trimmed by 0 bases and the J gene end by 3 bases; junction bases not matched to a gene: 3. The germline V gene encodes CDR1 SGHDT and CDR2 YYEEEE. This CDR3 has 15 amino acids. The CDR3 region has the DNA TGTGCCAGCAGCTTGGGGACAGGTGGCTACAATGAGCAGTTCTTC. Translation gives CASSLGTGGYNEQFF. Combining the CDR3 with reference TRBV5-6 and TRBJ2-1 gives the whole variable domain DAGVTQSPTHLIKTRGQQVTLRCSPKSGHDTVSWYQQALGQGPQFIFQYYEEEERQRGNFPDRFSGHQFPNYSSELNVNALLLGDSALYLCASSLGTGGYNEQFFGPGTRLTVL.

V gene TRBV5-1 combines with J gene TRBJ2-7, with TRBD1 matching over 10 bases. CDR3 length: 15 amino acids. Germline V gene sequence: CDR1 SGHRS, CDR2 YFSETQ. J gave up 6 bases and V 0 bases, and 6 bases lay outside the gene matches. The CDR3 nucleotides read TGCGCCAGCAGCTTGGCCAGGACAGGGGGTAGCGAGCAGTACTTC. It is translated as CASSLARTGGSEQYF.

The chain joins TRBV28 to TRBJ1-3; D is perhaps TRBD1 (6 bases). This CDR3 spans 15 amino acids. V was shortened by 6 bases and J by 7 bases, with 19 bases between the two germline ends. Germline V CDR1 and CDR2: MDHEN, SYDVKM. CDR3: CASRLQGLRLNTIYF. CDR3 nucleotide sequence: TGTGCCAGCAGGTTACAGGGCTTGAGGCTCAACACCATATATTTT.

This chain joins TRBV5-1 and TRBJ2-6; D gene unclear. Germline CDR1 SGHRS, CDR2 YFSETQ. The germline V and J ends were trimmed by 1 base and 2 bases, with 4 bases remaining between them. The CDR3 is 14 amino acids. The CDR3 DNA sequence: TGCGCCAGCAGCTTGTTGGCTGGGGCCAACGTCCTGACTTTC. The encoded protein is CASSLLAGANVLTF.

V gene TRBV5-1 combines with J gene TRBJ1-2, with 8 positions matching TRBD1. The V segment lost 4 bases and the J segment 7 bases; nucleotides outside the gene matches: 3. Per germline, CDR1 SGHRS and CDR2 YFSETQ. The CDR3 runs 12 residues. The chain's CDR3 is CASSVGQGGYTF. CDR3 nucleotide sequence: TGCGCCAGCAGCGTCGGACAGGGTGGCTACACCTTC. Full variable domain (outside the CDR3, taken from reference TRBV5-1 and TRBJ1-2): KAGVTQTPRYLIKTRGQQVTLSCSPISGHRSVSWYQQTPGQGLQFLFEYFSETQRNKGNFPGRFSGRQFSNSRSEMNVSTLELGDSALYLCASSVGQGGYTFGSGTRLTVV.

V is TRBV30 and J is TRBJ1-5; perhaps TRBD1 as D (6 bases). V shed 1 base and J shed 4 bases, with 8 bases lying between them. CDR1 is GTSNPN, CDR2 SVGIG, per germline (reference sequence). The CDR3 has 13 amino acids. The CDR3 reads CAWSDRENQPQHF. CDR3 DNA: TGTGCCTGGAGTGACAGGGAAAATCAGCCCCAGCATTTT.

This clone appeared a single time. V is TRBV30 and J is TRBJ2-3; D unresolved. Trimming removed 5 bases from V and 0 bases from J, with 18 bases in between. CDR1 is GTSNPN and CDR2 is SVGIG in the germline V gene (reference sequence). This CDR3 is 16 amino acids long. CDR3 bases: TGTGCCTGGGAACTCGGGCCCACCGCTAGCACAGATACGCAGTATTTT. Protein sequence: CAWELGPTASTDTQYF.

This clone has a handful of counts. CDR3 DNA sequence: TGTGCCAGCAGTTACGTAAAGAAGAAATACAATGAGCAGTTCTTC. This translates into CASSYVKKKYNEQFF. This rearrangement joins TRBV6-5 to TRBJ2-1, with unresolved D. The CDR3 has 15 residues. CDR1 MNHEY and CDR2 SVGAGI come from the germline V gene. The V end lost 2 bases, the J end lost 4 bases, and 12 bases lay between the germline ends.

The genes are TRBV28 and TRBJ2-3; TRBD2 agrees at 10 bases. V shed 5 bases, J shed 4 bases, and the junction held 12 bases outside the gene matches. This CDR3 has 17 amino acids. CDR1 is MDHEN, CDR2 SYDVKM, per germline. In DNA, the CDR3 is TGTGCCAGCAGTCCCCAAGGGCTAGCGGGAGCGTCAGATACGCAGTATTTT. Translated, it gives CASSPQGLAGASDTQYF.

This clone showed up just a few times. This chain uses TRBV28 with TRBJ2-1, with 12 nucleotides matching TRBD2. The CDR3 loop spans 17 amino acids. With 5 bases clipped from V and 8 bases from J, the junction kept 13 bases outside the gene matches. Germline V gene lookup returns CDR1 MDHEN and CDR2 SYDVKM. The CDR3 DNA sequence: TGTGCCAGCAGTCCTATCATTCTAGCGGGAGGGACCTATGAGCAGTTCTTC. This encodes CASSPIILAGGTYEQFF.

J is TRBJ2-6 and V is TRBV5-1; D is unclear. The CDR3 spans 15 residues. The germline V gene encodes CDR1 SGHRS and CDR2 YFSETQ. Trimming left V 0 bases short and J 2 bases short, with 6 bases between. The CDR3 bases are TGCGCCAGCAGCTTGGGGGTCACTGGGGCCAACGTCCTGACTTTC. Its protein is CASSLGVTGANVLTF.